These T cell receptor beta chains were read from a single sample in a study of T cells in Graves' hyperthyroidism and ophthalmopathy. In TCRdb, the multiplex PCR reads were re-called with MiXCR into one record per CDR3 protein. The sample gives 600,000 to 750,000 distinct CDR3 sequences, around a sixth of which show up once; around 15% is in the top ten. Material: blood. The receptors were sampled from a man between 50 and 59 years old with Graves' hyperthyroidism. Both conserved end residues are part of each CDR3.

v_call	j_call	cdr3_aa
TRBV10-3	TRBJ2-7	CAISERQGFEQYF
TRBV19	TRBJ2-1	CASSIFAETDNEQFF
TRBV11-2	TRBJ2-5	CASSLDLRLAGVVRQETQYF
TRBV6-1	TRBJ1-3	CASSPRRGLGNTIYF
TRBV4-3	TRBJ2-2	CASSQEDYKFGELFF
TRBV9	TRBJ2-2	CASSTRRGLNTGELFF
TRBV30	TRBJ2-2	CAWSVTRSGELFF
TRBV12-3/TRBV12-4	TRBJ1-2	CASSLPGQWGYGYTF
TRBV29-1	TRBJ2-7	CSVTGQVLYEQYF
TRBV30	TRBJ2-5	CAWSHWGTGGNQETQYF
TRBV18	TRBJ2-7	CASSPVGSYEQYF
TRBV29-1	TRBJ2-3	CSARDSGWVAGAGTQYF
TRBV15	TRBJ2-1	CATSRASGREVNEQFF
TRBV5-4	TRBJ2-7	CASSRETSVGTEQYF
TRBV19	TRBJ2-7	CASTPRLAGGTYEQYF
TRBV28	TRBJ2-7	CASSPATIRYEQYF
TRBV4-3	TRBJ2-7	CASSQDSPGVVAGSYEQYF
TRBV12-3/TRBV12-4	TRBJ2-7	CASSYGQYEQYF
TRBV10-3	TRBJ1-1	CAISMRGVPEAFF
TRBV20-1	TRBJ2-1	CSARPGTRNNEQFF
TRBV6-1	TRBJ2-7	CASRPGQGASYEQYF
TRBV7-9	TRBJ2-1	CASSPIKGRDREYNEQFF
TRBV29-1	TRBJ2-1	CSVAGLHNEQFF
TRBV30	TRBJ1-2	CAWGGNYGYTF
TRBV28	TRBJ1-5	CASSLRGSSNQPQHF
TRBV6-1	TRBJ2-7	CASSPGQQSYEQYF
TRBV28	TRBJ2-7	CASSAFQGSSYEQYF
TRBV24-1	TRBJ2-7	CATSDPGTGESEQYF
TRBV25-1	TRBJ2-1	CASSHSAEQFF
TRBV29-1	TRBJ2-2	CSVDASGNTGELFF
TRBV24-1	TRBJ2-1	CATGSFRDFHEQFF
TRBV5-8	TRBJ2-7	CASSPKQTYEQYF
TRBV27	TRBJ2-7	CASKGVYEQYF
TRBV6-5	TRBJ1-6	CASSYSRTGGSPLHF
TRBV7-2	TRBJ2-1	CASRLRYGSYNEQFF
TRBV28	TRBJ1-5	CASSLVRSNNQPQHF
TRBV29-1	TRBJ2-7	CSVQGYRGSPYEQYF
TRBV6-1	TRBJ1-2	CASRATYGTGGYTF
TRBV4-3	TRBJ2-1	CASSQIGQMNEQFF
TRBV14	TRBJ2-3	CASSQDEGTGNRRDTQYF
TRBV3-1	TRBJ1-2	CASSQNMITGYGYTF
TRBV19	TRBJ1-6	CASSRRSGQNSPLHF
TRBV20-1	TRBJ2-1	CSASAGLAGYSYNEQFF
TRBV3-1	TRBJ2-6	CASSHYLAGANVLTF
TRBV10-3	TRBJ2-3	CAISPVRGLGPDTQYF